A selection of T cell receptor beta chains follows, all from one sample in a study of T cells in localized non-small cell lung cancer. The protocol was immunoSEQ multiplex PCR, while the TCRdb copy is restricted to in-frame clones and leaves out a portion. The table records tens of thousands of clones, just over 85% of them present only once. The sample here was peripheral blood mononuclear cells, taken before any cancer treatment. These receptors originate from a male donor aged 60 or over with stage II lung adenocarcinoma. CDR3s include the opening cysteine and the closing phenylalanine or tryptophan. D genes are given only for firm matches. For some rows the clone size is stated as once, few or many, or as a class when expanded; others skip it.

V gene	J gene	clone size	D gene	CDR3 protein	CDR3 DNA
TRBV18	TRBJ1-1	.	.	CASSPPGAGTEAFF	TGTGCCAGCTCGCCCCCAGGGGCAGGCACTGAAGCTTTCTTT
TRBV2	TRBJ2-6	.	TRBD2	CASSRGGSGANVLTF	TGTGCCAGCAGCCGCGGGGGATCTGGGGCCAACGTCCTGACTTTC
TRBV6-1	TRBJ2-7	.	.	CASSYTEQYF	TGTGCCAGCAGTTATACCGAGCAGTACTTC
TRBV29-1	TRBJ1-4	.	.	CSVVGTAGEKLFF	TGCAGCGTTGTAGGAACAGCGGGGGAAAAACTGTTTTTT
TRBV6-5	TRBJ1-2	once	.	CASSYSTGLNYGYTF	TGTGCCAGCAGTTACTCGACCGGACTCAACTATGGCTACACCTTC
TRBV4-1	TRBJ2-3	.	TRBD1	CASSARDRVADTQYF	TGCGCCAGCAGCGCCCGGGACAGGGTGGCAGATACGCAGTATTTT
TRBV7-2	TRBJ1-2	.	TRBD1	CASSSDRFGYTF	TGTGCCAGCAGCTCGGACAGGTTCGGCTACACCTTC
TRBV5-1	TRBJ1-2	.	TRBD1	CASSGTVRDGYTF	TGCGCCAGCAGTGGGACAGTCCGAGACGGCTACACCTTC
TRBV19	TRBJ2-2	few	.	CASIGDTGELFF	TGTGCCAGTATTGGGGACACCGGGGAGCTGTTTTTT
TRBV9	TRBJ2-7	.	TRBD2	CASSVGLAGDGEQYF	TGTGCCAGCAGCGTCGGGCTAGCGGGAGATGGGGAGCAGTACTTC
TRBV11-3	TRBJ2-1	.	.	CASSLDRNEQFF	TGTGCCAGCAGCTTAGATCGTAATGAGCAGTTCTTC
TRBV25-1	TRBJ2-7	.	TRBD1	CASSEKAGTAAYEQYF	TGTGCCAGCAGTGAAAAGGCCGGGACAGCGGCCTACGAGCAGTACTTC
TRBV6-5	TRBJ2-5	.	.	CASSPDAGGKTQYF	TGTGCCAGCAGTCCGGACGCGGGTGGGAAGACCCAGTACTTC
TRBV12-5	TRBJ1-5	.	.	CATNQGLEPQHF	TGTGCTACCAATCAGGGGTTGGAGCCCCAGCATTTT
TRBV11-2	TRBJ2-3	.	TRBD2	CASSARLAGGTDTQYF	TGTGCCAGCAGCGCCCGACTAGCGGGAGGGACAGATACGCAGTATTTT
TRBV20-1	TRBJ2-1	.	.	CSASNEQFF	TGCAGTGCTAGTAATGAGCAGTTCTTC
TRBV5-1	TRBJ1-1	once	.	CASSLSVNTEAFF	TGCGCCAGCAGCCTATCAGTGAACACTGAAGCTTTCTTT
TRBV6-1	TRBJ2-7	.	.	CASKTGDREQYF	TGTGCCAGCAAAACAGGTGATCGCGAGCAGTACTTC
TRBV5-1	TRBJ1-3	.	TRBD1	CASSADRGYSGNTIYF	TGCGCCAGCAGCGCCGACAGGGGTTACTCTGGAAACACCATATATTTT
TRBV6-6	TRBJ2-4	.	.	CASSAQNIQYF	TGTGCCAGCAGCGCCCAAAACATTCAGTACTTC
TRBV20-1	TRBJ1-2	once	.	CSAVIDYGYTF	TGCAGTGCTGTTATCGACTATGGCTACACCTTC
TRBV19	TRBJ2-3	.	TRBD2	CASTPLAGVTDTQYF	TGTGCCAGTACCCCCCTAGCGGGAGTTACAGATACGCAGTATTTT
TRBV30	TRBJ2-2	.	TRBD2	CARGGGANTGELFF	TGTGCCCGGGGGGGTGGGGCGAACACCGGGGAGCTGTTTTTT
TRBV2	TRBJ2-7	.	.	CASTHGRGRNEQYF	TGTGCCAGCACCCACGGCAGGGGTCGAAACGAGCAGTACTTC
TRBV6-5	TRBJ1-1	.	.	CASSFQGLNTEAFF	TGTGCCAGCAGTTTCCAGGGATTGAACACTGAAGCTTTCTTT
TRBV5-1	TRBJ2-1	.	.	CASSLTSTSYNEQFF	TGCGCCAGCAGCTTGACGAGCACCTCCTACAATGAGCAGTTCTTC
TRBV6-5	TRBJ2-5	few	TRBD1	CASSYEDRTTQYF	TGTGCCAGCAGTTACGAGGACAGGACGACCCAGTACTTC
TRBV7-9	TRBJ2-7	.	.	CASSRPRSYEQYF	TGTGCCAGCAGCCGGCCCCGCTCCTACGAGCAGTACTTC
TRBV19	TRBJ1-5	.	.	CASSIPRGRNQPQHF	TGTGCCAGTAGTATCCCCAGGGGAAGGAATCAGCCCCAGCATTTT
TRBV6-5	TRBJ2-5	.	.	CASGGLAKKTQYF	TGTGCTTCCGGAGGGCTAGCTAAGAAGACCCAGTACTTC
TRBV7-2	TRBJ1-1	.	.	CASRVGVNTEAFF	TGTGCCAGCAGGGTGGGGGTGAACACTGAAGCTTTCTTT
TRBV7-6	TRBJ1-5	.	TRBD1	CASSPTGEYQPQHF	TGTGCCAGCAGCCCTACAGGGGAATATCAGCCCCAGCATTTT
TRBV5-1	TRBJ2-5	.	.	CASSQTVQETQYF	TGCGCCAGCAGCCAGACAGTTCAAGAGACCCAGTACTTC
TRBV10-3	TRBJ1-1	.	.	CAIKQAGWAEAFF	TGTGCCATCAAACAGGCTGGTTGGGCTGAAGCTTTCTTT
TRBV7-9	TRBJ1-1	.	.	CASSLTGYNTEAFF	TGTGCCAGCAGCTTGACAGGTTACAACACTGAAGCTTTCTTT
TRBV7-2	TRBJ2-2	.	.	CASSFSRTTGELFF	TGTGCCAGCAGTTTCTCTAGGACGACCGGGGAGCTGTTTTTT
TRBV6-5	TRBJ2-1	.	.	CASSSPGMGQFF	TGTGCCAGCAGTTCCCCGGGGATGGGGCAGTTCTTC